What follows is one T cell receptor beta chain and its context. Its antigen is undetermined. These data belong to a study of T cells in Graves' hyperthyroidism and ophthalmopathy. TCR beta CDR3 regions were amplified from RNA transcripts. Initially, a first-round RT-PCR of the TCR CDR3 employed the HTBI primer set. One entry per CDR3 protein results from TCRdb running MiXCR on the multiplex PCR reads. The sample yields under 350,000 distinct CDR3 sequences, roughly 21% seen once. Study conclusions and caveats: Most clonotypes that expanded in the thyroid above 0.001 also showed up in blood. The model forecast ophthalmopathy, anticipating it by a median around 6.5 months before onset.

The sequence was obtained from a woman aged 50 to 60 with Graves' hyperthyroidism. The sample comprised blood.

The CDR3 loop is CASSFRRQGNTEAFF. Written as DNA, the CDR3 is TGTGCCAGCAGCTTTAGAAGACAGGGGAACACTGAAGCTTTCTTT. The chain has TRBV7-2 and TRBJ1-1; 7 bases are shared with TRBD1. Per the germline V gene, CDR1 is SGHTA and CDR2 is FQGNSA. There are 15 residues in the CDR3. V dropped 3 bases and J dropped 1; count of bases not matched to a gene: 5.